Listed here is a single T cell receptor (beta chain). The record originates from a study of blood T cell repertoires in COVID-19. Turning to the study itself: From T cells, B-cell-depleted T cells, or PBMCs came the material, which was cDNA or gDNA.

Germline V CDR1 and CDR2: MNHEY, SVGAGI. The germline V and J ends were trimmed by 8 bases and 0 bases, with 8 bases remaining between them. The CDR3 is made up of 13 amino acids. Method: immunoSEQ multiplex PCR; TCRdb's copy keeps in-frame clones and lacks some. The sample carries about 240,000 clones, approximately 86% recorded once. The chain couples TRBV6-5 to TRBJ1-5, with unresolved D. The sequence was collected from a middle-aged woman with acute COVID-19. Input material: PBMCs or T cells enriched from blood (not recorded which). CDR3 in amino acids: CASAGYSNQPQHF. Here the CDR3 DNA reads TGTGCCAGCGCCGGTTATAGCAATCAGCCCCAGCATTTT.